This TCR beta chain was documented in a study of response to subunit inactivated influenza vaccine. V gave up 3 bases and J gave up 6 bases; unmatched junction bases: 8. CDR3 length: 15 amino acids. Germline CDR1 SEHNR, CDR2 FQNEAQ (reference sequence). MiXCR, run by TCRdb on the RT-PCR reads, gives a single entry per CDR3 protein. The sample shows fewer than 600,000 distinct CDR3 sequences, around 7.9% of them seen only once. This sequence originates from a man in his fifties or sixties who received an inactivated influenza vaccine. The rearrangement links TRBV7-9 to TRBJ2-1, with 7 bases matching TRBD2. Sample: PBMCs from blood, taken around 25 months after vaccination. CDR3 DNA sequence: TGTGCCAGCAGCTTCTTAGCGGGTGGGATCAATGAGCAGTTCTTC. This sequence encodes CASSFLAGGINEQFF.